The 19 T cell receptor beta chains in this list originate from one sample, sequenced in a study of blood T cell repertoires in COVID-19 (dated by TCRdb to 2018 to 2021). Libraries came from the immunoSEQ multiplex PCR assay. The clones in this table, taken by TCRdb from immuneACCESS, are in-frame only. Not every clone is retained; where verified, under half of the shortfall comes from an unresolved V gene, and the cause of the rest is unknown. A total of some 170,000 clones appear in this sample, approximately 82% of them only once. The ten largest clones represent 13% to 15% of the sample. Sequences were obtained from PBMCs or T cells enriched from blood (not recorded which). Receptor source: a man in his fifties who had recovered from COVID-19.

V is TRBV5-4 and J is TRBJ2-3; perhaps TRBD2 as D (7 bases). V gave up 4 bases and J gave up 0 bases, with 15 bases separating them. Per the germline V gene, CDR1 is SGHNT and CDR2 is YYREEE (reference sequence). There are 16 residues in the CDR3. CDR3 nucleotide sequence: TGTGCCAGCAGCCCAATGGGGGGGCTAAGCACAGATACGCAGTATTTT. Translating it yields CASSPMGGLSTDTQYF.

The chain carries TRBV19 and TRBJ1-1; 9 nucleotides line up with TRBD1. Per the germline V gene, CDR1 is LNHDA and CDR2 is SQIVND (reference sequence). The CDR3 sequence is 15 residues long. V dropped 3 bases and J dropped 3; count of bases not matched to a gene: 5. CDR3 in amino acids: CASSIVNRGHTEAFF. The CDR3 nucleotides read TGTGCCAGTAGTATCGTTAACAGGGGGCACACTGAAGCTTTCTTT.

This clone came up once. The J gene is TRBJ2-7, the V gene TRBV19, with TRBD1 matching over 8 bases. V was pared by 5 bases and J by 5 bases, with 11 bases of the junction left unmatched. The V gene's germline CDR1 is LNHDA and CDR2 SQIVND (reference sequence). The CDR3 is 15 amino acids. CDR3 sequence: CASSLRQGHLNEQYF. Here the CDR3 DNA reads TGTGCCAGTAGTCTCCGACAGGGGCATTTGAACGAGCAGTACTTC.

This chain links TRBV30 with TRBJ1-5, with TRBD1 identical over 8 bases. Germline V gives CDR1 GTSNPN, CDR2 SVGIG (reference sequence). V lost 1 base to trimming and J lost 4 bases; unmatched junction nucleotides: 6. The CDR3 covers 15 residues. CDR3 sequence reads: CAWSGSYRGNQPQHF. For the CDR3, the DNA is TGTGCCTGGAGTGGGTCGTACAGGGGGAATCAGCCCCAGCATTTT.

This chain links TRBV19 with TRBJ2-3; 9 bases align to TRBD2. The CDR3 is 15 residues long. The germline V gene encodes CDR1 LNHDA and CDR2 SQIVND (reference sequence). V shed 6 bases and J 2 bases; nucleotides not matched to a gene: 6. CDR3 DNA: TGTGCCAGTAGGCAGCGGGGGGCGGACACAGATACGCAGTATTTT. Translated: CASRQRGADTDTQYF.

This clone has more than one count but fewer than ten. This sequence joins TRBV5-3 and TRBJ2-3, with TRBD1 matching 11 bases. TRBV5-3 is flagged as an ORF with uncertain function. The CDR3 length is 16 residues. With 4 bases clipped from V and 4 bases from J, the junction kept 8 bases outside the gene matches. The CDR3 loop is CARSQTDRGLADTQYF. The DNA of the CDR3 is TGTGCCAGAAGCCAGACGGACAGGGGGCTGGCAGATACGCAGTATTTT.

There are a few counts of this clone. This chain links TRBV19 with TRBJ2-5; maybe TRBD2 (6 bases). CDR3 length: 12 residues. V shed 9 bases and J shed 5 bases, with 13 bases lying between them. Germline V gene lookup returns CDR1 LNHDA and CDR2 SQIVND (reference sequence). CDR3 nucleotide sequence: TGTGCCAGCGCTAGCGCCATGGAGACCCAGTACTTC. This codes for CASASAMETQYF.

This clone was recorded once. The CDR3 bases are TGTGCCAGTATAGGGGGCTCCGGCTACACCTTC. Translated, it gives CASIGGSGYTF. The V call is TRBV12-3 or TRBV12-4, the J call TRBJ1-2; the match to TRBD1 covers 7 bases. The CDR3 is 11 amino acids. V lost 9 bases to trimming and J lost 8 bases; unmatched junction nucleotides: 6.

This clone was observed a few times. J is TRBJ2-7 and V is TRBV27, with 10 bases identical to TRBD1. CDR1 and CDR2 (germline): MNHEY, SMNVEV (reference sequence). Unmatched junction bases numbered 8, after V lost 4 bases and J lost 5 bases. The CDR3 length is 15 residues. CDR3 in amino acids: CASSSSGTGVNEQYF. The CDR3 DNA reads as TGTGCCAGCAGTTCGTCCGGGACAGGGGTCAACGAGCAGTACTTC.

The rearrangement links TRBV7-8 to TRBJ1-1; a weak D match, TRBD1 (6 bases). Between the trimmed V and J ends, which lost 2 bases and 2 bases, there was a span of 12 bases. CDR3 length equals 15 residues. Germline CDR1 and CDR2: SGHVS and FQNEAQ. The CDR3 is CASSLRDTVNTEAFF. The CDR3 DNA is TGTGCCAGCAGCTTAAGGGACACTGTAAACACTGAAGCTTTCTTT.

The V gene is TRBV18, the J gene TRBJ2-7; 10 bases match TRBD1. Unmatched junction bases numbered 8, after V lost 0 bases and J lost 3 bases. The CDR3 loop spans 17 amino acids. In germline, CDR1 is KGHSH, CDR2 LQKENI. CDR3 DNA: TGTGCCAGCTCACCACCGCAAGACAGGGGGCTTCACTACGAGCAGTACTTC. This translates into CASSPPQDRGLHYEQYF.

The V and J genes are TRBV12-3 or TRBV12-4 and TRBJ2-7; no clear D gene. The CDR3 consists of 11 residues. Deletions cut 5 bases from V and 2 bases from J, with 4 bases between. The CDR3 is CASSGAYEQYF. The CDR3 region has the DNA TGTGCCAGCAGTGGAGCCTACGAGCAGTACTTC.

The DNA of the CDR3 is TGTGCCAGCAGCGCAGCGAGGGGGCGCGAGCTTCAGAACTATGGCTACACCTTC. Protein: CASSAARGRELQNYGYTF. The V call is TRBV9, the J call TRBJ1-2, with 7 bases fitting TRBD1. CDR3 length: 18 amino acids. V shed 3 bases, J shed 2 bases, and the junction held 16 bases outside the gene matches. CDR1 SGDLS and CDR2 YYNGEE come from the germline V gene.

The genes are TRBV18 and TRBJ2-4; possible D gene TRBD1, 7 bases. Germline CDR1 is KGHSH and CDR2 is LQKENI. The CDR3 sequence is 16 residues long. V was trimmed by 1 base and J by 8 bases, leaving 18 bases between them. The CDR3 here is CASSPQESQGRYIQYF. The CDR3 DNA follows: TGTGCCAGCTCACCACAGGAGTCACAGGGGAGGTACATTCAGTACTTC.

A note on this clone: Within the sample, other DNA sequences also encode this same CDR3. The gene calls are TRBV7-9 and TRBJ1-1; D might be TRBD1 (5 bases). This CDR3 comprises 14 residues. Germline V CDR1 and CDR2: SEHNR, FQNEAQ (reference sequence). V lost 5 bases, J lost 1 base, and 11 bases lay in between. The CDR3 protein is CASSETGGNTEAFF. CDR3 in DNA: TGTGCCAGCAGCGAAACCGGGGGGAACACTGAAGCTTTCTTT. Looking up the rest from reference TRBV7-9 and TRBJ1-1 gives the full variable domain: DTGVSQNPRHKITKRGQNVTFRCDPISEHNRLYWYRQTLGQGPEFLTYFQNEAQLEKSRLLSDRFSAERPKGSFSTLEIQRTEQGDSAMYLCASSETGGNTEAFFGQGTRLTVV.

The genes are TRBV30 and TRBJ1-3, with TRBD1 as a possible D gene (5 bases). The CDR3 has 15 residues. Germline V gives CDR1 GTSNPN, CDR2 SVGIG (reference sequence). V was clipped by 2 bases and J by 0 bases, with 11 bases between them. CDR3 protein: CAWSTQGISGNTIYF. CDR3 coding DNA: TGTGCCTGGAGTACTCAGGGTATCTCTGGAAACACCATATATTTT.

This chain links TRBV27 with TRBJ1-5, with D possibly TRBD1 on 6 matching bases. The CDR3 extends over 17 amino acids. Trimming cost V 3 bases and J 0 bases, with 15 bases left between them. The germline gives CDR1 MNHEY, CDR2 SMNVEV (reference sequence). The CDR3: CASSFLRDKNSNQPQHF. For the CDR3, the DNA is TGTGCCAGCAGTTTCTTACGGGACAAAAATAGCAATCAGCCCCAGCATTTT.

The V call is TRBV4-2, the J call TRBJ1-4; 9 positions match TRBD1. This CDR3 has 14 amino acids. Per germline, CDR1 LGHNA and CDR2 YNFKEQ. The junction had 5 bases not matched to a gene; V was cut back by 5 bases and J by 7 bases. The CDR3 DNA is TGTGCCAGCAGCTTACAGGGGGCAAGTGAAAAACTGTTTTTT. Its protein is CASSLQGASEKLFF.

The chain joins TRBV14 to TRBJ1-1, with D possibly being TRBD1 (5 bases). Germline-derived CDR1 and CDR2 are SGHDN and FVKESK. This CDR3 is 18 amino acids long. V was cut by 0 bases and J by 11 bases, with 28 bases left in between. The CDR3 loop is CASSQDFGQGMEREGAFF. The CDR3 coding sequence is TGTGCCAGCAGCCAAGATTTTGGCCAGGGTATGGAGCGAGAAGGTGCTTTCTTT.